This TCR beta chain was sequenced for a study of blood T cell repertoires in COVID-19. For the study at large: PBMCs, B-cell-depleted T cells, or T cells provided the cDNA or gDNA that made up the material.

From germline, CDR1 is SSHAT and CDR2 FNYEAQ (reference sequence). This CDR3 contains 15 residues. In the case of this clone: At one end the junction does not follow the germline gene, possibly because of a read error.

Authors' processing steps: Amplification from reference gene primers served as the basis for estimated nucleated cell counts. The assay was immunoSEQ multiplex PCR, and TCRdb's table has in-frame clones only and misses some. V, J and clone size were drawn from that table, and D and trimming were deduced from the DNA. Here the sample spans about 240,000 clones, roughly 83% being singletons. The sample consisted of peripheral blood. This clonotype was obtained from a man aged 80 or over with acute or convalescent COVID-19. The chain has TRBV7-7 and TRBJ2-1; D remains ambiguous. CDR3 region: CASSFGASSYNEQFF. The CDR3 coding sequence is TGTGCTAGCAGCTTTGGAGCGAGCTCCTACAATGAGCAGTTCTTC.